The TCR beta chain described here comes from a study of identifying expanded T cells in peripheral blood. Using immunoSEQ multiplex PCR, the repertoire was profiled, and TCRdb retains in-frame clones only, with some absent. The data show roughly 100,000 clones, more than 70% seen once. Healthy donors had no documented immune events, such as infections, while sampled. Study-wide points: Across healthy donors, higher total template counts meant significantly greater approximately 2-week count variance. Technical replicates showed around 1.2 changed clones; roughly two weeks about 16.4; four weeks 19.

Comment on this clone: Its antigen is not known.

V dropped 2 bases and J dropped 1 base, with 12 bases sitting between them. Germline V gives CDR1 MNHEY, CDR2 SVGAGI. The CDR3 length is 16 residues. The chain has TRBV6-5 and TRBJ2-1; the D gene could be TRBD1 or TRBD2 (5 bases each). Sequencing was done on a sample of blood. The sequence was collected from a person between 18 and 69 years old in good health. The CDR3 sequence is CASSYQGVGSYNEQFF. DNA for the CDR3: TGTGCCAGCAGTTACCAGGGAGTAGGATCCTACAATGAGCAGTTCTTC.